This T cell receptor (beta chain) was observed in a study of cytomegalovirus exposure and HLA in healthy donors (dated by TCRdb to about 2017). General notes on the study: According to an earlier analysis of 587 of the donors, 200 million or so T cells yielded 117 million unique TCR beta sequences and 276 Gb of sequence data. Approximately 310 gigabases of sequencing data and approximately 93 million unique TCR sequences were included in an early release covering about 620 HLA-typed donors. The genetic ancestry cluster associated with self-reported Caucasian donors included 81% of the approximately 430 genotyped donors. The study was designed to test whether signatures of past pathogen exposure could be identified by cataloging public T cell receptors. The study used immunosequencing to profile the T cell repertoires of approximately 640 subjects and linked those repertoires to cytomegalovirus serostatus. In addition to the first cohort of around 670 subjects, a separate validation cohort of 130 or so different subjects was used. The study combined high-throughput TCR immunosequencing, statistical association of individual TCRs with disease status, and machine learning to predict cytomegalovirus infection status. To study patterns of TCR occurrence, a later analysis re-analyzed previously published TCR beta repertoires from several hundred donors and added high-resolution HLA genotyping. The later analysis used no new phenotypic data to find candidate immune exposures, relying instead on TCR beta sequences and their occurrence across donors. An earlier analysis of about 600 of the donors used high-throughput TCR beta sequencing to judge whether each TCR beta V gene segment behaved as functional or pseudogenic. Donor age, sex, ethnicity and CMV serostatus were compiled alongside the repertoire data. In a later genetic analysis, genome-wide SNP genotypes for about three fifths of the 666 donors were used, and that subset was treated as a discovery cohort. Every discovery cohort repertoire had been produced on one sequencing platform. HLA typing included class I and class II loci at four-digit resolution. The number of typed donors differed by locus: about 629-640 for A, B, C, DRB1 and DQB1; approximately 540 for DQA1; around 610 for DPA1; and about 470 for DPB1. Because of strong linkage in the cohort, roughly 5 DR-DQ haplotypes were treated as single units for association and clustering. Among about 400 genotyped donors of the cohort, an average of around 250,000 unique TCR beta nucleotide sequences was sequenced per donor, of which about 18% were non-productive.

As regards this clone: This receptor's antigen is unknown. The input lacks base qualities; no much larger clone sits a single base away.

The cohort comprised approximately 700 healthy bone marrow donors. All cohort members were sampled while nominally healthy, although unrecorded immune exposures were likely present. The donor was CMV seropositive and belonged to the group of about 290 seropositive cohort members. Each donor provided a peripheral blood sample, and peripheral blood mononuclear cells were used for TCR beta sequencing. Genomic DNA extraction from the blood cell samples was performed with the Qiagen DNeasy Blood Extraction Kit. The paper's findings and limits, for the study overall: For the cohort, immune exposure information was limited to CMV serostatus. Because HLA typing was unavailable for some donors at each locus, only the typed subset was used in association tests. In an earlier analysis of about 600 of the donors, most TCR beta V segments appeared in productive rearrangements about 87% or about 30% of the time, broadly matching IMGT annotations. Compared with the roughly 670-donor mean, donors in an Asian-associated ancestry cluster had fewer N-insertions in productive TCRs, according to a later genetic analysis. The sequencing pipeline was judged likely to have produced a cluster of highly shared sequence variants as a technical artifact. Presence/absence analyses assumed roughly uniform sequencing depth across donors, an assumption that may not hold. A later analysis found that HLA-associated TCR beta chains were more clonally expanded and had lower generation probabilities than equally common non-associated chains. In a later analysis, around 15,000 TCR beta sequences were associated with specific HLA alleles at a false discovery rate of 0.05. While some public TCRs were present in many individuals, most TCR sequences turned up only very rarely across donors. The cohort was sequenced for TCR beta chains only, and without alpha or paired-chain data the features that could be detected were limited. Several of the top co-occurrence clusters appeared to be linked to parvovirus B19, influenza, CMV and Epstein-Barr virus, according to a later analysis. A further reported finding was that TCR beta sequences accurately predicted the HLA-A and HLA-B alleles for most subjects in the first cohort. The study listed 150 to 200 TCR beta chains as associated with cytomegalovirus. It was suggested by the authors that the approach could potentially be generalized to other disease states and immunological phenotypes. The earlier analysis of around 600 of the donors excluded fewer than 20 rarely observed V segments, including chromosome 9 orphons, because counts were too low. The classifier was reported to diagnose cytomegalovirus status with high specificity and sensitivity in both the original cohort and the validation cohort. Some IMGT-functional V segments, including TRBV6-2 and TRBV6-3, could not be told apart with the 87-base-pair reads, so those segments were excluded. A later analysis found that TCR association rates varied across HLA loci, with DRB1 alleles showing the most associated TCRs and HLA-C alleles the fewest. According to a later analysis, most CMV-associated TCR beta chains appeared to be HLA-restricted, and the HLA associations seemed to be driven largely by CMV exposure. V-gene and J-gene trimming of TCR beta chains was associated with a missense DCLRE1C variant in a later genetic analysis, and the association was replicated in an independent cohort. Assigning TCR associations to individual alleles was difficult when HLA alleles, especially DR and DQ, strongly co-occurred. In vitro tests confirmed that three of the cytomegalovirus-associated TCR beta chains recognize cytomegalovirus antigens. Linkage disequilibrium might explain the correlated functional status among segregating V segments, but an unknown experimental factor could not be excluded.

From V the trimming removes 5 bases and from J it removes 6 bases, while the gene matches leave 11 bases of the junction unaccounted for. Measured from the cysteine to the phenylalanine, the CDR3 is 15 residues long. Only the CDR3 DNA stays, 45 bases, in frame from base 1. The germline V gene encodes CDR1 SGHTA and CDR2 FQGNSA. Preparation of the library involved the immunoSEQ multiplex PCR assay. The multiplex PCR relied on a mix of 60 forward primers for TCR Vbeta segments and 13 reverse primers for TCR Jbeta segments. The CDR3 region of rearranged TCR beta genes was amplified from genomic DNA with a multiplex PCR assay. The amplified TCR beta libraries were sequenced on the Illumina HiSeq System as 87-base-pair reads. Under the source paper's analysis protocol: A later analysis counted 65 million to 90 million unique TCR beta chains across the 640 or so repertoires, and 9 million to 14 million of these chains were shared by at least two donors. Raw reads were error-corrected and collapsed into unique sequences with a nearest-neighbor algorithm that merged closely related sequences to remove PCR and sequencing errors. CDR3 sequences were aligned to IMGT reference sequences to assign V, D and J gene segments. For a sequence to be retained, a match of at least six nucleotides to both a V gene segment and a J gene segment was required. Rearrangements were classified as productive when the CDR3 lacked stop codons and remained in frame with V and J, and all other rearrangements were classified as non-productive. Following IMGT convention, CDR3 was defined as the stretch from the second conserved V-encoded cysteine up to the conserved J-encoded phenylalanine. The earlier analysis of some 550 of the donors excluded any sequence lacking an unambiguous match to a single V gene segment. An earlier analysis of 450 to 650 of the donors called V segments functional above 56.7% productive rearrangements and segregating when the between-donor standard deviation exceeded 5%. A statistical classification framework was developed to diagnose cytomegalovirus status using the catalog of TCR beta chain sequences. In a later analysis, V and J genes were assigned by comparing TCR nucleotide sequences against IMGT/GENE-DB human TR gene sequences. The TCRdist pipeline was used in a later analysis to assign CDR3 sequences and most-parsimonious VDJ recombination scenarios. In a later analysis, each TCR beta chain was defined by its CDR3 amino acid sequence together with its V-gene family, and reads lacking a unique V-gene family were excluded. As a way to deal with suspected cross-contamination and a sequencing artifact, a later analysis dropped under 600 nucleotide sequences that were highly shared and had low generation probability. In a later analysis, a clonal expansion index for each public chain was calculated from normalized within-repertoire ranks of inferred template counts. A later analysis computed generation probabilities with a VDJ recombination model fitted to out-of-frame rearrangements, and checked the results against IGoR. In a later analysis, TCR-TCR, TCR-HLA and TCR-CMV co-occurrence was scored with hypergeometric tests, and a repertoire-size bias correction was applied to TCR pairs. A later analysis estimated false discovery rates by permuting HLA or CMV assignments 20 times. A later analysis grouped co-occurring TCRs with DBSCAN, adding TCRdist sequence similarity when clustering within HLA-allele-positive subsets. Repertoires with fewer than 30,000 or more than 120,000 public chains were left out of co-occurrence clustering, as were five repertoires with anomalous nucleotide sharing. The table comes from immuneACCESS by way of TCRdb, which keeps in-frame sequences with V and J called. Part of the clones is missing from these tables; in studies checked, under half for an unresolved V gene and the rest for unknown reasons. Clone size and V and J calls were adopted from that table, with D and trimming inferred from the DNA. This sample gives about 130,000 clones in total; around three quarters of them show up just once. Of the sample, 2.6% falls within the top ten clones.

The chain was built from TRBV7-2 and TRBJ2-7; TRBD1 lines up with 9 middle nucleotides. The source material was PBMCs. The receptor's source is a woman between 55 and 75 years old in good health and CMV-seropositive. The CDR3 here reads CASSLWDREGGEQYF. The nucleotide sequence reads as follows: TGTGCCAGCAGCCTATGGGACAGGGAAGGCGGCGAGCAGTACTTC.